This T cell receptor beta chain comes out of a study of blood T cell repertoires in COVID-19. For the study at large: There were acute and convalescent COVID-19 samples, and they came from the United States, Italy and Spain. T cells, B-cell-depleted T cells, or PBMCs provided the cDNA or gDNA that served as material.

Original data processing: Researchers report that nucleated cell counts were estimated from reference gene primer amplification. Profiled with immunoSEQ multiplex PCR; TCRdb holds only in-frame clones, not every one. D and trimming come from the DNA, and the V and J calls and clone size come from that table. The sample holds approximately 470,000 clones; roughly 88% are singletons and the top ten take approximately 3.4%. The CDR3 consists of 14 residues. The germline CDR1 and CDR2 sequences are SGHTA and FQGNSA. The ends lost 5 bases at V and 4 bases at J; junction bases unmatched: 6. The source material was peripheral blood. V is TRBV7-2 and J is TRBJ1-1; TRBD1 matches at 8 bases. This clonotype was obtained from a human donor in a cohort sampled during active COVID-19. CDR3 DNA sequence: TGTGCCAGCAGCCGGGACAGGTTGGTCACTGAAGCTTTCTTT. Its translation is CASSRDRLVTEAFF.